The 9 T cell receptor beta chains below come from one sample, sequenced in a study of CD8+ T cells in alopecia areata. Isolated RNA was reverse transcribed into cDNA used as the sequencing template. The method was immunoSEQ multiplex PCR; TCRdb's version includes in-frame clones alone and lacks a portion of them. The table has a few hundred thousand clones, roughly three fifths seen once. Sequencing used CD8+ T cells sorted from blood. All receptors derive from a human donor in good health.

Written as DNA, the CDR3 is TGTGCCAGCAGTGAGGCTGAGGAGCTGTTTTTT. Protein product: CASSEAEELFF. The chain recombines TRBV2 with TRBJ2-2; D remains ambiguous. Per germline, CDR1 SNHLY and CDR2 FYNNEI. The CDR3 contains 11 residues. Trimming took 3 bases from V and 10 from J, leaving 6 bases between them.

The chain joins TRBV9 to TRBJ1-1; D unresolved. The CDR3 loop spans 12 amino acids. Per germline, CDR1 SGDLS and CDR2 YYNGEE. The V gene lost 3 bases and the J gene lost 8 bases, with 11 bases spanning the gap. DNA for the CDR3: TGTGCCAGCAGCGGAGACGGAGGGGAAGCTTTCTTT. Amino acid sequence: CASSGDGGEAFF.

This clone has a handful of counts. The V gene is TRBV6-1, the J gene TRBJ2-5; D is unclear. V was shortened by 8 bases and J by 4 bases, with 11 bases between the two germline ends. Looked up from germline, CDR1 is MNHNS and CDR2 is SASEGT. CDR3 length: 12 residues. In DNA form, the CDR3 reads TGTGCCAGCGGCTTGGTCGGAGAGACCCAGTACTTC. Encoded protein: CASGLVGETQYF.

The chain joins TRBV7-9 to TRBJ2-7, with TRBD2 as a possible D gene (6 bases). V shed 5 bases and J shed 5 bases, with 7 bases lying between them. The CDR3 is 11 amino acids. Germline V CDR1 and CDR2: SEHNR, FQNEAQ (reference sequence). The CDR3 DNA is TGTGCCAGCAGCCCGGGGGACGAGCAGTACTTC. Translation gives CASSPGDEQYF.

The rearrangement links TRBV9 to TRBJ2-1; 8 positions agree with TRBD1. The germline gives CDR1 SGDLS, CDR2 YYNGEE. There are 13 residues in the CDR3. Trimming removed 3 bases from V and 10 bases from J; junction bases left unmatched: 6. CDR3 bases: TGTGCCAGCAGCGAAACAGGGACAGGCGAGCAGTTCTTC. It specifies CASSETGTGEQFF.

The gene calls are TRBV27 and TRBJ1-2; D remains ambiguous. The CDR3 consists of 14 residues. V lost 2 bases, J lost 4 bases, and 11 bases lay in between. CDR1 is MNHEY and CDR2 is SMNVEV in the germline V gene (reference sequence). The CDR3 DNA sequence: TGTGCCAGCAGTTTAGTGGGCAGCGGCTATGGCTACACCTTC. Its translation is CASSLVGSGYGYTF.

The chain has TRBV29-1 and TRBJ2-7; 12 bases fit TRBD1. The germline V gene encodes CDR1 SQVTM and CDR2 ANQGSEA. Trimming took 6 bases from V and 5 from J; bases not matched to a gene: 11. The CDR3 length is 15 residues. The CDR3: CSVPGQGANWDEQYF. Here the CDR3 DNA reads TGCAGCGTGCCGGGACAGGGGGCCAATTGGGACGAGCAGTACTTC.

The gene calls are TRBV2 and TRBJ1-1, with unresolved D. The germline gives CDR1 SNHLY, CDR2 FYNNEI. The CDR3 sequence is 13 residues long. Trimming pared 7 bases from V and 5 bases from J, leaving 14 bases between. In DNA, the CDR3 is TGTGCCAGCAATACCCCTCGGGAGACTGAAGCTTTCTTT. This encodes CASNTPRETEAFF. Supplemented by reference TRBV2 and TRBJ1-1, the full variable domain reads EPEVTQTPSHQVTQMGQEVILRCVPISNHLYFYWYRQILGQKVEFLVSFYNNEISEKSEIFDDQFSVERPDGSNFTLKIRSTKLEDSAMYFCASNTPRETEAFFGQGTRLTVV.

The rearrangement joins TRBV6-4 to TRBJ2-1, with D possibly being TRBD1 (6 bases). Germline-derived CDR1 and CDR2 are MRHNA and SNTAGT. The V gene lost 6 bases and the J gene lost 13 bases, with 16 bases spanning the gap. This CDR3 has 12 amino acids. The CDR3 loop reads CASSATGREQFF. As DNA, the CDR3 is TGTGCCAGCAGCGCGACAGGACGAGAACAGTTCTTC.